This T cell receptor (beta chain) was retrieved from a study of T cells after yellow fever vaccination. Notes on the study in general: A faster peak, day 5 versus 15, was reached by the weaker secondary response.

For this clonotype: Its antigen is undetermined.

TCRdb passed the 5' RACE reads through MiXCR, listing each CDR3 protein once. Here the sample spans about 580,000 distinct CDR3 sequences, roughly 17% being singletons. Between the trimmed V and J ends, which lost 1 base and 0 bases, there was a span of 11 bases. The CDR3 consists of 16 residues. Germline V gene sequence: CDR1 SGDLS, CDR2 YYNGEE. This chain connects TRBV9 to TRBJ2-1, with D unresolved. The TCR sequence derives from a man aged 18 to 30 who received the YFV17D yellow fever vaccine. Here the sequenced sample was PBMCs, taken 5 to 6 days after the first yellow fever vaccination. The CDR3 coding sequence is TGTGCCAGCAGCGTATCCGTGACTCCCTCCTACAATGAGCAGTTCTTC. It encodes CASSVSVTPSYNEQFF.